This T cell receptor beta chain is from a study of blood T cells in healthy people across ages (dated by TCRdb to the mid-2010s). For the study in its entirety: In model experiments, roughly one uniquely barcoded TCR beta cDNA molecule per two T cells was captured by template switching. Using the same blood draw, the study looked at two additional independent replicas of 1 million unique cDNA reads for two donors, one aged 18 to 29 and the other aged 80 or older. To track age-related changes in TCR beta repertoire diversity, the study relied on deep sequencing normalized with unique cDNA molecular identifiers. Donors of different ages were randomly distributed across sequencing lanes to avoid experimental bias. Four age groups were formed from the donors: young (average roughly 16 years), middle-aged (approximately 40), aged (around 62) and long-lived (around 82). General conclusions and limits of the study: Compared with the aged group, the long-lived group had more naive CD4+ T cells, fewer expanded clones and increased TCR diversity, a pattern suggesting age selection. Observed TCR beta diversity per million T cells fell roughly linearly with age, and a significant reduction was already apparent by age approximately 41. Observed TCR beta diversity correlated strongly with the percentage of naive T cells measured by flow cytometry. Since profiling was done on bulk unsorted PBMCs, naive and antigen-experienced compartments could not be conclusively compared. Because the CMV infection status of the donors was unknown, age-related changes in expanded clonotypes may potentially have been confounded. Estimates of total diversity from one million sequenced T cells were regarded as lower bounds and underestimates.

Systemically healthy Caucasian individuals from Russia, around 38 in total and aged about 6 to 100 years, were included as donors. Each donor gave ten milliliters of peripheral blood, collected into EDTA-treated Vacutainer tubes. PBMCs were isolated by Ficoll-Paque density-gradient centrifugation, with at least 7 million obtained per sample. Trizol reagent was used to extract total RNA from PBMCs, with at least 6 micrograms per sample. For every donor, flow cytometry on a PBMC aliquot measured the percentage of naive CD45RAhigh/CD27high T cells. The library was made by 5' RACE. The instrument was an Illumina HiSeq 2500. A second roughly 6 to 11 cycle PCR used a sample-barcoded 5' primer and a J-beta primer mix. Each TCR beta cDNA molecule received a unique molecular identifier from a template-switch 5' adaptor carrying 12 random nucleotides. At least 2.5 million CDR3-containing paired-end reads were obtained from each sample. First-strand cDNA was synthesized from all RNA with the Mint cDNA synthesis kit, primed by a TRBC-specific oligonucleotide. After uracil-DNA glycosylase treatment, a first 18-cycle PCR used universal primers M1SS and BC2_uni_R on all cDNA. As for the original processing: For normalization, 1 million high-quality reads, each with a distinct molecular identifier, were randomly selected from each sample. Instead of being binned into consensus sequences, reads that shared molecular identifiers were thrown out. MiTCR, set to a Q25 quality threshold and the strictest error-elimination algorithm, was used for CDR3 identification, clonotype clustering and error correction. Lower-bound total TCR beta diversity was estimated with a nonparametric unseen species model using Euler transformation. TCRdb handled the public reads itself, with Q25 trimming in fastp and clone calling in MiXCR, and kept productive beta chains. Identical CDR3 protein sequences are pooled into one entry, listed with their most common genes and DNA. TCRdb, not the original authors, processed these V and J calls. The sample profile shows about 830,000 distinct CDR3 sequences; around 62% of them were found once. The ten top clones hold approximately 30% of the sample.

This clonotype was found a few times. Its antigen remains undetermined. No quality values exist for individual bases; no much larger clone is one base distant. The receptor's source is a man younger than 45 in good health. The specimen was blood.

The DNA sequence follows: TGTGCCACCAGCAGAGATGATACAGGGGGCCATGGCTACACCTTC. It translates to CATSRDDTGGHGYTF. The chain links TRBV15 with TRBJ1-2; TRBD1 aligns with 9 central bases. The germline V and J ends show losses of 0 bases and 6 bases respectively, and no gene match explains 5 bases of the junction. The germline V gene encodes CDR1 LNHNV and CDR2 YYDKDF (reference sequence). From cysteine to phenylalanine, the CDR3 is 15 amino acids long. Of the read, only the CDR3 DNA is kept; its 45 bases are in frame from base 1.